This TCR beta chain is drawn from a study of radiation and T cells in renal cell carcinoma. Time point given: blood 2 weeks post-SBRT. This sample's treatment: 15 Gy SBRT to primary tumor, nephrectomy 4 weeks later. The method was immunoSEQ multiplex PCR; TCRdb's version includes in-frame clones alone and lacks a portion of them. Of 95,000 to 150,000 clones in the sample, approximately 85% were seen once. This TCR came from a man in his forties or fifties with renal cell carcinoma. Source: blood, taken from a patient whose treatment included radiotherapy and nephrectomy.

Written as DNA, the CDR3 is TGTGCCAGCAGTACCCTAGCCTTAGATACGCAGTATTTT. Protein sequence: CASSTLALDTQYF. The rearrangement links TRBV7-8 to TRBJ2-3; D is perhaps TRBD2 (5 bases). The V gene's germline CDR1 is SGHVS and CDR2 FQNEAQ. The CDR3 loop spans 13 amino acids. The germline V and J ends were trimmed by 6 bases and 5 bases, with 12 bases remaining between them.